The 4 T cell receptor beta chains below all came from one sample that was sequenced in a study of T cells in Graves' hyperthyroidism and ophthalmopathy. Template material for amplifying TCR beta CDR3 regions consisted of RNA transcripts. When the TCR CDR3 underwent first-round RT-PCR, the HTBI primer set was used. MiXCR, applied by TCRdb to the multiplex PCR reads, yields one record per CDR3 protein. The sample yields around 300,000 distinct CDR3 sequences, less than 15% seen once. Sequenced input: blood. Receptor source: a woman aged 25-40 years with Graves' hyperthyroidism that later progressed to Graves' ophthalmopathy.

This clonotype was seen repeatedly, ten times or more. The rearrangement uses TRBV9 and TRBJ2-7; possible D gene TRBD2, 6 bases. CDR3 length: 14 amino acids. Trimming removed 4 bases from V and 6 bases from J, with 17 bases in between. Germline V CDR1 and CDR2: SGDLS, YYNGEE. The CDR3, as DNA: TGTGCCAGCAGCCCTCTCGGGGGTGACGGCGAGCAGTACTTC. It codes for CASSPLGGDGEQYF.

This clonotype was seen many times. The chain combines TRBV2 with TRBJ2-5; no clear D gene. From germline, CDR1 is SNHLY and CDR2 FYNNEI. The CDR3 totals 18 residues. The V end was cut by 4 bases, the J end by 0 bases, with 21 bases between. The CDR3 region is CASSVGSTMTWYQETQYF. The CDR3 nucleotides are TGTGCCAGCAGTGTGGGGTCCACTATGACTTGGTACCAAGAGACCCAGTACTTC.

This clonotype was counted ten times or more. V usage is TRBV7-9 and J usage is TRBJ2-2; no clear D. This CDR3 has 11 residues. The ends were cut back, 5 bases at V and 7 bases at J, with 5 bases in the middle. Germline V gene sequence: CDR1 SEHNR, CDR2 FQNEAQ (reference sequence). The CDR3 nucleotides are TGTGCCAGCAGCATTGGCGGGGAGCTGTTTTTT. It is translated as CASSIGGELFF.

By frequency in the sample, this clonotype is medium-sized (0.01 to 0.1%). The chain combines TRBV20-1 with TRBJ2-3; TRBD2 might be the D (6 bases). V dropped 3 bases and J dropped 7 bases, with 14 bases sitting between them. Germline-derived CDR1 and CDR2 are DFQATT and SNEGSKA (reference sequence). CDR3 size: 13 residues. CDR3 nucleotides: TGCAGTGCTAGGAAGGAGCGGGTATATACGCAGTATTTT. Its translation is CSARKERVYTQYF.